The following is a T cell receptor beta chain sequence with its context. Its antigen is unidentified. These data belong to a study of OX40 agonist ivuxolimab in advanced cancers. Study overall: The study treated patients with ivuxolimab, an agonistic anti-OX40 (CD134) antibody. Dose-escalation cases comprised hepatocellular carcinoma, melanoma, renal cell or head and neck cancer.

Study conclusions and caveats: Not determined was the antigen specificity of the expanded peripheral T cells. Also present in some nonresponders was a low level of normalized T-cell clonal expansion.

Germline V gene sequence: CDR1 SGHRS, CDR2 YFSETQ. CDR3 length: 16 amino acids. J lost 7 bases, V lost 4 bases, and 12 bases had no gene match. The assay was immunoSEQ multiplex PCR, and TCRdb's table has in-frame clones only and misses some. The repertoire has around 74,000 clones, under 95% of them found once; the top ten carry approximately 9.9%. The input for sequencing was CD4+ or CD8+ T cells sorted from blood, taken in a trial of the OX40 agonist ivuxolimab. The source of this sequence is an adult with an advanced solid tumor such as melanoma, head and neck, liver or kidney cancer. The chain combines TRBV5-1 with TRBJ1-5; the match to TRBD1 covers 9 bases. In nucleotides, the CDR3 is TGCGCCAGCAGCCAGGGTCCGAAGGACAGGGGCCAGCCCCAGCATTTT. Residues: CASSQGPKDRGQPQHF.